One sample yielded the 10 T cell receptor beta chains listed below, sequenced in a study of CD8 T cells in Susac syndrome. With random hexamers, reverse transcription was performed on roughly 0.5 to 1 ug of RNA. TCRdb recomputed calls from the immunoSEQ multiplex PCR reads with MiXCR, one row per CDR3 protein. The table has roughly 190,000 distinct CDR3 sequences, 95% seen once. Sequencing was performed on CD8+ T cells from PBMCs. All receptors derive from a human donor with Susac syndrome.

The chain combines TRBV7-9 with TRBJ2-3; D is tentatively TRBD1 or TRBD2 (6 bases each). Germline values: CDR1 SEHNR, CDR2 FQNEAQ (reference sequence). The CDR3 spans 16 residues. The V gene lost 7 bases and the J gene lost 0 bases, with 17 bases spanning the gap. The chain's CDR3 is CASKEQRGASTDTQYF. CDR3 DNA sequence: TGTGCCAGCAAGGAACAAAGGGGGGCTAGCACAGATACGCAGTATTTT.

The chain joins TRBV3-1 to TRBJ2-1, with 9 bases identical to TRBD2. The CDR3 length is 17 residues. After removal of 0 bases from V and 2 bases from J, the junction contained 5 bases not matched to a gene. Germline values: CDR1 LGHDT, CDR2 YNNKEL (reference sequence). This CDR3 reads CASSQDGSGGTYNEQFF. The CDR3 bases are TGTGCCAGCAGCCAAGATGGGAGCGGGGGGACCTACAATGAGCAGTTCTTC.

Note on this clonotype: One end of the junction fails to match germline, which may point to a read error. The CDR3 sequence: CSAKGMYDEQFF. For the CDR3, the DNA is TGCAGCGCTAAGGGGATGTACGATGAGCAGTTCTTC. The J gene is TRBJ2-1, the V gene TRBV20-1; maybe TRBD1 (5 bases). CDR3 size: 12 residues. In germline, CDR1 is DFQATT, CDR2 SNEGSKA (reference sequence).

CDR3 sequence: CASSQGLAGYENTGELFF. DNA for the CDR3: TGTGCCAGCAGCCAAGGACTAGCGGGGTATGAGAACACCGGGGAGCTGTTTTTT. This chain uses TRBV5-6 with TRBJ2-2; 12 bases fit TRBD2. Trimming took 4 bases from V and 1 from J; bases not matched to a gene: 8. This CDR3 spans 18 amino acids. The germline CDR1 and CDR2 sequences are SGHDT and YYEEEE. The full variable domain, with the rest looked up from reference TRBV5-6 and TRBJ2-2, is DAGVTQSPTHLIKTRGQQVTLRCSPKSGHDTVSWYQQALGQGPQFIFQYYEEEERQRGNFPDRFSGHQFPNYSSELNVNALLLGDSALYLCASSQGLAGYENTGELFFGEGSRLTVL.

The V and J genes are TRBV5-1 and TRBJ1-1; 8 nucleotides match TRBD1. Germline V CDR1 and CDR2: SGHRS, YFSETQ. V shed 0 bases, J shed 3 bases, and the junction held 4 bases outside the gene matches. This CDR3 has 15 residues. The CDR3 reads CASSLGQGPDTEAFF. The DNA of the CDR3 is TGCGCCAGCAGCTTGGGACAGGGGCCCGACACTGAAGCTTTCTTT.

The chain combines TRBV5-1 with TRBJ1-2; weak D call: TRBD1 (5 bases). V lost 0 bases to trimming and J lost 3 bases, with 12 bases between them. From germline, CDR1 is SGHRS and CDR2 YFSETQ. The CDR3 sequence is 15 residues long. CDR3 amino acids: CASSLGGRFDYGYTF. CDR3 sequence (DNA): TGCGCCAGCAGCTTGGGGGGCCGTTTCGACTATGGCTACACCTTC.

The CDR3 DNA reads TGTGCCAGCACTAGCGGCACAGATACGCAGTATTTT. This codes for CASTSGTDTQYF. The chain uses TRBV2 and TRBJ2-3, with D possibly matching TRBD2 (6 bases). Looked up from germline, CDR1 is SNHLY and CDR2 is FYNNEI. Trimming took off 7 bases at V and 1 base at J, with 6 bases between the two ends. The CDR3 extends over 12 amino acids.

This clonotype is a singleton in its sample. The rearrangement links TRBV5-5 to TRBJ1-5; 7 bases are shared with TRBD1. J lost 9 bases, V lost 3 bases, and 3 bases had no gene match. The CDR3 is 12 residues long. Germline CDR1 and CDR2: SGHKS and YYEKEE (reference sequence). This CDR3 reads CASSSWTGPQHF. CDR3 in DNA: TGTGCCAGCAGCTCGTGGACAGGGCCCCAGCATTTT. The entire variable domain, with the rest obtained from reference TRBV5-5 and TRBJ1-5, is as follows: DAGVTQSPTHLIKTRGQQVTLRCSPISGHKSVSWYQQVLGQGPQFIFQYYEKEERGRGNFPDRFSARQFPNYSSELNVNALLLGDSALYLCASSSWTGPQHFGDGTRLSIL.

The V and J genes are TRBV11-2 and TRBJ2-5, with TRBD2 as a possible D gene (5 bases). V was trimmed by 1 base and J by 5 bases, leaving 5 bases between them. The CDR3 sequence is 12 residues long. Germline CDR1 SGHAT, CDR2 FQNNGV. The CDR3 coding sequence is TGTGCCAGCAGCTTAGGGGAGGAGACCCAGTACTTC. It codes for CASSLGEETQYF. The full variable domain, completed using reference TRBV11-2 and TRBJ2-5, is EAGVAQSPRYKIIEKRQSVAFWCNPISGHATLYWYQQILGQGPKLLIQFQNNGVVDDSQLPKDRFSAERLKGVDSTLKIQPAKLEDSAVYLCASSLGEETQYFGPGTRLLVL.

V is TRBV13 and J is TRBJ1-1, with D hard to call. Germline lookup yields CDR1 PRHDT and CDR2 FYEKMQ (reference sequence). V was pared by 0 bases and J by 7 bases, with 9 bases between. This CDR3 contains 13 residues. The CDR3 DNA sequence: TGTGCCAGCAGCTTAGGAGGGAGACATGAAGCTTTCTTT. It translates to CASSLGGRHEAFF.